This passage covers 31 T cell receptor beta chains from one sample sequenced in a study of T cell changes during pregnancy in multiple sclerosis. Using immunoSEQ multiplex PCR, the repertoire was profiled, and TCRdb retains in-frame clones only, with some absent. The table has about 77,000 clones, about 92% seen once. Sequenced material: peripheral blood, taken after pregnancy. All receptors come from a female donor in good health, enrolled as a control in a pregnancy study.

This sequence joins TRBV11-3 and TRBJ2-1; tentative D call: TRBD2 (6 bases). CDR1 and CDR2 (germline): SGHNT, YENEEA. V dropped 4 bases and J dropped 7 bases, with 8 bases sitting between them. The CDR3 runs to 12 residues. The CDR3 DNA sequence: TGTGCCAGCAGCTCCCGGGGGAATGAGCAGTTCTTC. It codes for CASSSRGNEQFF.

The gene calls are TRBV9 and TRBJ2-5, with TRBD2 identical over 8 bases. Looked up from germline, CDR1 is SGDLS and CDR2 is YYNGEE. The V segment lost 0 bases and the J segment 5 bases; nucleotides outside the gene matches: 3. The CDR3 covers 14 residues. This chain's CDR3 is CASSVAGGGETQYF. In DNA, the CDR3 is TGTGCCAGCAGCGTAGCGGGAGGGGGGGAGACCCAGTACTTC.

The chain combines TRBV6-5 with TRBJ2-1; D is undetermined. Germline V gene sequence: CDR1 MNHEY, CDR2 SVGAGI. CDR3 length: 15 amino acids. Trimming left V 5 bases short and J 0 bases short, with 11 bases between. Here the CDR3 reads CASSNLVSSYNEQFF. CDR3 bases: TGTGCCAGCAGTAACCTTGTTAGCTCCTACAATGAGCAGTTCTTC.

The V gene is TRBV18, the J gene TRBJ1-1; a possible D gene is TRBD1 (5 bases). From germline, CDR1 is KGHSH and CDR2 LQKENI. V was shortened by 0 bases and J by 1 base, with 9 bases between the two germline ends. The CDR3 runs to 15 residues. DNA for the CDR3: TGTGCCAGCTCACCACCTGTACAGGCGAACACTGAAGCTTTCTTT. It encodes CASSPPVQANTEAFF.

This chain links TRBV7-3 with TRBJ2-2; 9 nucleotides agree with TRBD2. CDR3 length equals 19 residues. Trimming cost V 5 bases and J 7 bases; bases outside gene matches: 20. Germline V gene data show CDR1 as SGHTA and CDR2 as FQGTGA. This CDR3 reads CASSINPLARGGRDGELFF. In DNA form, the CDR3 reads TGTGCCAGCAGCATTAACCCCCTCGCGCGGGGGGGCCGGGACGGGGAGCTGTTTTTT. The entire variable domain, with the rest obtained from reference TRBV7-3 and TRBJ2-2, is as follows: GAGVSQTPSNKVTEKGKYVELRCDPISGHTALYWYRQSLGQGPEFLIYFQGTGAADDSGLPNDRFFAVRPEGSVSTLKIQRTERGDSAVYLCASSINPLARGGRDGELFFGEGSRLTVL.

This sequence joins TRBV2 and TRBJ2-1, with D maybe TRBD1 (6 bases). V dropped 5 bases and J dropped 7 bases, with 18 bases sitting between them. Germline V lookup: CDR1 SNHLY, CDR2 FYNNEI. This CDR3 is 15 amino acids long. The DNA of the CDR3 is TGTGCCAGCAGTCCTACAGGGCTTTCCGGGAATGAGCAGTTCTTC. This encodes CASSPTGLSGNEQFF. The full variable domain, its missing parts supplied by reference TRBV2 and TRBJ2-1, is EPEVTQTPSHQVTQMGQEVILRCVPISNHLYFYWYRQILGQKVEFLVSFYNNEISEKSEIFDDQFSVERPDGSNFTLKIRSTKLEDSAMYFCASSPTGLSGNEQFFGPGTRLTVL.

This clone was seen just once. The chain links TRBV7-9 to TRBJ2-5, with 9 positions matching TRBD2. The CDR3 contains 14 residues. Germline V lookup: CDR1 SEHNR, CDR2 FQNEAQ (reference sequence). V dropped 3 bases and J dropped 1; count of bases not matched to a gene: 0. In DNA, the CDR3 is TGTGCCAGCAGCTTTAGCGGGGGCCAAGAGACCCAGTACTTC. Protein product: CASSFSGGQETQYF. Drawing the rest from reference TRBV7-9 and TRBJ2-5, the complete variable domain is DTGVSQNPRHKITKRGQNVTFRCDPISEHNRLYWYRQTLGQGPEFLTYFQNEAQLEKSRLLSDRFSAERPKGSFSTLEIQRTEQGDSAMYLCASSFSGGQETQYFGPGTRLLVL.

The table lists this clone with a count of one. This chain connects TRBV5-6 to TRBJ2-7; D is undetermined. Trimming left V 0 bases short and J 0 bases short, with 7 bases between. CDR1 and CDR2 from the germline V gene are SGHDT and YYEEEE. The CDR3 consists of 14 residues. CDR3 sequence (DNA): TGTGCCAGCAGCTTGGAACCGGGCTCCTACGAGCAGTACTTC. Translation: CASSLEPGSYEQYF.

V and J are TRBV11-3 and TRBJ2-1, with TRBD1 identical over 7 bases. This CDR3 is built from 18 residues. Germline V lookup: CDR1 SGHNT, CDR2 YENEEA. J gave up 0 bases and V 0 bases, and 8 bases lay outside the gene matches. CDR3 sequence: CASSLDQGGSSSYNEQFF. The CDR3 region has the DNA TGTGCCAGCAGCTTAGATCAAGGGGGCAGTAGCTCCTACAATGAGCAGTTCTTC. The entire variable domain, with the rest obtained from reference TRBV11-3 and TRBJ2-1, is as follows: EAGVVQSPRYKIIEKKQPVAFWCNPISGHNTLYWYLQNLGQGPELLIRYENEEAVDDSQLPKDRFSAERLKGVDSTLKIQPAELGDSAVYLCASSLDQGGSSSYNEQFFGPGTRLTVL.

The V call is TRBV7-3, the J call TRBJ2-6, with D maybe TRBD2 (6 bases). Germline CDR1 SGHTA, CDR2 FQGTGA. The CDR3 runs to 16 residues. Trimming took off 3 bases at V and 2 bases at J, with 11 bases between the two ends. The CDR3 region is CASSLHPSAGANVLTF. CDR3 nucleotide sequence: TGTGCCAGCAGCTTGCATCCTAGCGCTGGGGCCAACGTCCTGACTTTC.

V gene TRBV5-1 combines with J gene TRBJ2-3; maybe TRBD1 (5 bases). This CDR3 comprises 14 residues. Germline CDR1 and CDR2: SGHRS and YFSETQ. Trimming shortened V by 6 bases and J by 3 bases, and 14 bases separated the two germline ends. The CDR3 loop is CASTPGPRTDTQYF. The CDR3 DNA reads as TGCGCCAGCACCCCAGGGCCAAGGACAGATACGCAGTATTTT.

The J gene is TRBJ2-5, the V gene TRBV5-4; D possibly corresponds to TRBD2 (6 bases). Per the germline V gene, CDR1 is SGHNT and CDR2 is YYREEE (reference sequence). The germline V and J ends were trimmed by 6 bases and 7 bases, with 25 bases remaining between them. The CDR3 sequence is 16 residues long. This CDR3 reads CASKDGRGVLGGTQYF. The CDR3 coding sequence is TGTGCCAGCAAGGACGGGCGTGGGGTCTTGGGGGGGACCCAGTACTTC.

The gene calls are TRBV4-1 and TRBJ2-7; 7 nucleotides line up with TRBD2. Germline assignment: CDR1 MGHRA and CDR2 YSYEKL. This CDR3 region has 15 residues. The junction had 3 bases not matched to a gene; V was cut back by 1 base and J by 0 bases. CDR3 residues: CASSQVLAHSYEQYF. CDR3 bases: TGCGCCAGCAGCCAAGTACTAGCGCACTCCTACGAGCAGTACTTC.

V gene TRBV6-5 combines with J gene TRBJ2-7, with TRBD2 matching over 8 bases. The CDR3 spans 11 residues. CDR1 and CDR2 (germline): MNHEY, SVGAGI. With V trimmed by 5 bases and J by 10 bases, 4 bases remained unmatched. In DNA, the CDR3 is TGTGCCAGCAGTACCCGGACTAGCCAGTACTTC. Translated, it gives CASSTRTSQYF.

The chain links TRBV7-8 to TRBJ1-2; the match to TRBD1 covers 7 bases. Trimming took 5 bases from V and 5 from J; bases not matched to a gene: 11. The CDR3 consists of 15 residues. Looked up from germline, CDR1 is SGHVS and CDR2 is FQNEAQ. The CDR3 coding sequence is TGTGCCAGCAGCAGAAGGGGGACAGAGTTATATGGCTACACCTTC. As protein: CASSRRGTELYGYTF.

This chain connects TRBV11-2 to TRBJ2-7, with 7 nucleotides matching TRBD2. Germline CDR1 reads SGHAT; CDR2 reads FQNNGV. The V segment lost 2 bases and the J segment 3 bases; nucleotides outside the gene matches: 7. The CDR3 totals 15 residues. CDR3 bases: TGTGCCAGCAGCTTACACCTAGCGGATAACTACGAGCAGTACTTC. Translation gives CASSLHLADNYEQYF.

V usage is TRBV5-5 and J usage is TRBJ2-3, with 8 bases matching TRBD1. CDR1 and CDR2 (germline): SGHKS, YYEKEE (reference sequence). The CDR3 has 13 residues. J was trimmed by 1 base and V by 5 bases; bases with no gene match: 0. The CDR3 spells CASRGQGTDTQYF. CDR3 DNA sequence: TGTGCCAGCAGGGGACAGGGCACAGATACGCAGTATTTT.

V usage is TRBV14 and J usage is TRBJ2-1, with 10 nucleotides matching TRBD1. The V gene end was trimmed by 2 bases and the J gene end by 9 bases; junction bases not matched to a gene: 4. The CDR3 covers 14 residues. CDR1 SGHDN and CDR2 FVKESK come from the germline V gene. The chain's CDR3 is CASSQTTGGGEQFF. The CDR3 DNA reads TGTGCCAGCAGCCAAACGACAGGGGGCGGTGAGCAGTTCTTC.

V usage is TRBV6-5 and J usage is TRBJ2-3, with 9 bases lining up with TRBD2. Unmatched junction bases numbered 2, after V lost 4 bases and J lost 0 bases. Germline V lookup: CDR1 MNHEY, CDR2 SVGAGI. The CDR3 covers 15 residues. CDR3 in DNA: TGTGCCAGCAGTTGGCTAGCGGGAAGCACAGATACGCAGTATTTT. Protein sequence: CASSWLAGSTDTQYF.

The chain recombines TRBV19 with TRBJ1-1, with a weak D call TRBD1 (6 bases). The CDR3 loop spans 14 amino acids. V was trimmed by 7 bases and J by 0 bases, leaving 12 bases between them. Germline CDR1 reads LNHDA; CDR2 reads SQIVND (reference sequence). The CDR3 region is CASTKDRMNTEAFF. The CDR3 coding sequence is TGTGCCAGTACTAAGGACAGAATGAACACTGAAGCTTTCTTT. Complete variable domain (other parts from reference TRBV19 and TRBJ1-1): DGGITQSPKYLFRKEGQNVTLSCEQNLNHDAMYWYRQDPGQGLRLIYYSQIVNDFQKGDIAEGYSVSREKKESFPLTVTSAQKNPTAFYLCASTKDRMNTEAFFGQGTRLTVV.

The chain couples TRBV29-1 to TRBJ2-3; TRBD2 matches at 12 bases. The CDR3 sequence is 15 residues long. CDR1 is SQVTM, CDR2 ANQGSEA, per germline. Germline trimming cut 7 bases from V and 5 bases from J; bases unmatched to any gene: 10. The DNA for the CDR3 is TGCAGCGCTATTGGGCTAGCGGGGGGGGGAGATACGCAGTATTTT. Its translation: CSAIGLAGGGDTQYF.

The chain links TRBV19 to TRBJ2-1, with TRBD2 matching 12 bases. Germline CDR1 reads LNHDA; CDR2 reads SQIVND (reference sequence). The CDR3 consists of 15 residues. The V segment lost 5 bases and the J segment 7 bases; nucleotides outside the gene matches: 6. The CDR3 loop reads CASSPTSGSTNEQFF. In DNA form, the CDR3 reads TGTGCCAGTAGTCCGACTAGCGGGAGTACGAATGAGCAGTTCTTC.

The V and J genes are TRBV9 and TRBJ2-2, with D possibly TRBD1 on 6 matching bases. This CDR3 region has 16 residues. Germline lookup yields CDR1 SGDLS and CDR2 YYNGEE. The V end lost 5 bases, the J end lost 3 bases, and 17 bases lay between the germline ends. CDR3 amino acids: CASRRDNLAYTGELFF. CDR3 nucleotides: TGTGCCAGCAGGAGGGACAACCTCGCTTACACCGGGGAGCTGTTTTTT. The full variable domain, completed using reference TRBV9 and TRBJ2-2, is DSGVTQTPKHLITATGQRVTLRCSPRSGDLSVYWYQQSLDQGLQFLIQYYNGEERAKGNILERFSAQQFPDLHSELNLSSLELGDSALYFCASRRDNLAYTGELFFGEGSRLTVL.

This CDR3 is CASRPSGSTKNIQYF. Written as DNA, the CDR3 is TGCGCCAGCAGGCCTAGCGGGAGTACCAAAAACATTCAGTACTTC. The chain links TRBV5-1 to TRBJ2-4; TRBD2 matches 10 bases. Per the germline V gene, CDR1 is SGHRS and CDR2 is YFSETQ. J lost 2 bases, V lost 5 bases, and 4 bases had no gene match. The CDR3 length is 15 residues.

The V gene is TRBV30, the J gene TRBJ1-5; D is ambiguous. Germline V gene lookup returns CDR1 GTSNPN and CDR2 SVGIG (reference sequence). The CDR3 contains 14 residues. CDR3 region: CARQILRPNQPQHF. The CDR3 nucleotides read TGTGCGAGGCAGATACTACGCCCCAATCAGCCCCAGCATTTT.

The chain has TRBV7-2 and TRBJ1-4; no firm D call. Deletions cut 5 bases from V and 8 bases from J, with 21 bases between. Germline CDR1 SGHTA, CDR2 FQGNSA. The CDR3 runs to 16 residues. DNA of the CDR3: TGTGCCAGCAGCCTCGGGGTTGTTAGTTGGGAAGAAAAACTGTTTTTT. This sequence encodes CASSLGVVSWEEKLFF.

V usage is TRBV4-1 and J usage is TRBJ2-1, with 10 bases fitting TRBD2. The CDR3 sequence is 17 residues long. CDR1 and CDR2 from the germline V gene are MGHRA and YSYEKL. The V and J ends lost 1 base and 6 bases, in that order; junction bases with no gene match: 9. CDR3 nucleotides: TGCGCCAGCAGCCAAGTCGTCAGCGGGGGGGCGGGCAATGAGCAGTTCTTC. Its protein is CASSQVVSGGAGNEQFF.

The CDR3 loop is CASSQQTSGRALDTQYF. In DNA form, the CDR3 reads TGTGCCAGCAGCCAACAAACTAGCGGGAGGGCCTTAGATACGCAGTATTTT. The genes are TRBV14 and TRBJ2-3; 13 bases match TRBD2. Per germline, CDR1 SGHDN and CDR2 FVKESK. The CDR3 is 17 amino acids. The V and J ends lost 2 bases and 5 bases, in that order; junction bases with no gene match: 7.

The CDR3, as DNA: TGTGCCATCAGTCAGGGGGCTGGGGAGACCCAGTACTTC. Its protein is CAISQGAGETQYF. This chain joins TRBV10-3 and TRBJ2-5; 8 bases fit TRBD1. The V gene's germline CDR1 is ENHRY and CDR2 SYGVKD. V shed 5 bases and J 5 bases; nucleotides not matched to a gene: 4. The CDR3 is 13 residues long.

The chain has TRBV19 and TRBJ1-2, with 7 nucleotides matching TRBD1. Germline V CDR1 and CDR2: LNHDA, SQIVND (reference sequence). Unmatched junction bases numbered 3, after V lost 9 bases and J lost 8 bases. CDR3 length: 10 amino acids. CDR3 nucleotides: TGTGCCAGCCTGGGACAGGGCTACACCTTC. It is translated as CASLGQGYTF.

In this sample, this clone turned up once. The J gene is TRBJ2-7, the V gene TRBV11-3, with D hard to call. The V gene's germline CDR1 is SGHNT and CDR2 YENEEA. This CDR3 comprises 15 residues. V lost 5 bases to trimming and J lost 3 bases, with 17 bases between them. As DNA, the CDR3 is TGTGCCAGCAGCCCTGGCGGTTCCCTGGACTACGAGCAGTACTTC. Protein product: CASSPGGSLDYEQYF.